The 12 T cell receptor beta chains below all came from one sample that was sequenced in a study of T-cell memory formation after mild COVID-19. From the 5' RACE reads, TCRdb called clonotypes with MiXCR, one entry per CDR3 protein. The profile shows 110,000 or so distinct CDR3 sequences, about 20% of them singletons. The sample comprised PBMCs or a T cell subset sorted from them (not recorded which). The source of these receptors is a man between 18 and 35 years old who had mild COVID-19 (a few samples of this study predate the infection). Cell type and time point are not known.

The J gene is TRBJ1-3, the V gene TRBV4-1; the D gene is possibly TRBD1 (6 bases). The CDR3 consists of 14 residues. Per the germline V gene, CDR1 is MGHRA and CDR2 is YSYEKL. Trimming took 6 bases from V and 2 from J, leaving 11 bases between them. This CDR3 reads CASRHQGPGNTIYF. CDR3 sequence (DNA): TGCGCCAGCAGACATCAGGGGCCTGGAAACACCATATATTTT.

The CDR3 DNA reads as TGCAGCGTTGTGGTCCCAGGGGGGGATGAGCAGTTCTTC. Translated, it gives CSVVVPGGDEQFF. The chain is built from TRBV29-1 and TRBJ2-1; perhaps D is TRBD1 or TRBD2 (7 bases each). In germline, CDR1 is SQVTM, CDR2 ANQGSEA. V dropped 4 bases and J dropped 8 bases, with 15 bases sitting between them. The length of the CDR3 is 13 residues.

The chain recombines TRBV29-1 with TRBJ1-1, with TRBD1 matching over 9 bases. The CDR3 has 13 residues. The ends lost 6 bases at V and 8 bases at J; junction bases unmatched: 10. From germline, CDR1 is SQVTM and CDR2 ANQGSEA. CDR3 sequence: CSVLGQGLAEAFF. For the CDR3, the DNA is TGCAGCGTCCTGGGACAGGGACTAGCAGAAGCTTTCTTT.

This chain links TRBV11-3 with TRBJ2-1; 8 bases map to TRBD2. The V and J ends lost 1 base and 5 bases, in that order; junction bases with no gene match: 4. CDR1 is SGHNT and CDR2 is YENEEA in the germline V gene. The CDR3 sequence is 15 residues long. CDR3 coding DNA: TGTGCCAGCAGCTTAGTTAGCGGGGACCACAATGAGCAGTTCTTC. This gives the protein CASSLVSGDHNEQFF.

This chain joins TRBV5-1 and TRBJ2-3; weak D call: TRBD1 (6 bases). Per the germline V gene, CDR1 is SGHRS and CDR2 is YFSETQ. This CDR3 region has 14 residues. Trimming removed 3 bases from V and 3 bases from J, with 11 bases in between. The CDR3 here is CASSSSTGTDTQYF. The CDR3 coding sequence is TGCGCCAGCAGCTCCTCGACAGGAACAGATACGCAGTATTTT.

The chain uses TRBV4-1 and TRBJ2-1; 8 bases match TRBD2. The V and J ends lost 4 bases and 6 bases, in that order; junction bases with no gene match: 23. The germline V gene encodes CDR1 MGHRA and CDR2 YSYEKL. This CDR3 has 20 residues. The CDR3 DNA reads TGCGCCAGCAGCCCTCAACTATTGCTAGCGGGCGCTGCCCAAGGCAATGAGCAGTTCTTC. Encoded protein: CASSPQLLLAGAAQGNEQFF.

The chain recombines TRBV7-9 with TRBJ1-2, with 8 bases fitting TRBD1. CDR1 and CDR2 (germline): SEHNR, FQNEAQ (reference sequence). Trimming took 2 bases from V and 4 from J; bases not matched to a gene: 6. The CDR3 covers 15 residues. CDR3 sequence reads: CASSLSGQDLYGYTF. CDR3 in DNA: TGTGCCAGCAGCTTATCGGGACAGGACCTCTATGGCTACACCTTC. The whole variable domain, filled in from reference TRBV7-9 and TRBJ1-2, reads DTGVSQNPRHKITKRGQNVTFRCDPISEHNRLYWYRQTLGQGPEFLTYFQNEAQLEKSRLLSDRFSAERPKGSFSTLEIQRTEQGDSAMYLCASSLSGQDLYGYTFGSGTRLTVV.

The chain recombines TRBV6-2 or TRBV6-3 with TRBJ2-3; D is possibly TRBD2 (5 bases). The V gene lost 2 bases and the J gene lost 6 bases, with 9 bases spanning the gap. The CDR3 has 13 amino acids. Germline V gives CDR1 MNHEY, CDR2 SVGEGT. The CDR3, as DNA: TGTGCCAGCAGTTACCCTGGCGGGGATACGCAGTATTTT. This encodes CASSYPGGDTQYF.

CDR3 bases: TGTGCCAGCAGTTACAGGACAGGGGGCATCCATGGCTACACCTTC. Its protein product is CASSYRTGGIHGYTF. The chain is built from TRBV6-5 and TRBJ1-2; 11 bases fit TRBD1. The CDR3 sequence is 15 residues long. Germline V gene lookup returns CDR1 MNHEY and CDR2 SVGAGI. After removal of 2 bases from V and 6 bases from J, the junction contained 5 bases not matched to a gene.

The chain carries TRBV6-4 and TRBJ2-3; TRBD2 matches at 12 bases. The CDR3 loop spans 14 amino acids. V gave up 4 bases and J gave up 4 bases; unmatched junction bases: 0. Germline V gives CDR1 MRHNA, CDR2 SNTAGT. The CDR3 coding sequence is TGTGCCAGCAGTGCTAGCGGGGGGGCAGATACGCAGTATTTT. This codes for CASSASGGADTQYF.

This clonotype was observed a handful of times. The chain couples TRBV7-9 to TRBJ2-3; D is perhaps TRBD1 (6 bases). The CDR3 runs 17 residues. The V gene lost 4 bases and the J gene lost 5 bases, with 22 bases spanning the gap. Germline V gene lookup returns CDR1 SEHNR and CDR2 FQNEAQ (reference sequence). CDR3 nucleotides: TGTGCCAGCAGCTCCTTAGTGGGAACAGGGTCCGTAGATACGCAGTATTTT. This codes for CASSSLVGTGSVDTQYF. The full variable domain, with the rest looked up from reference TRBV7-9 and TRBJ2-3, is DTGVSQNPRHKITKRGQNVTFRCDPISEHNRLYWYRQTLGQGPEFLTYFQNEAQLEKSRLLSDRFSAERPKGSFSTLEIQRTEQGDSAMYLCASSSLVGTGSVDTQYFGPGTRLTVL.

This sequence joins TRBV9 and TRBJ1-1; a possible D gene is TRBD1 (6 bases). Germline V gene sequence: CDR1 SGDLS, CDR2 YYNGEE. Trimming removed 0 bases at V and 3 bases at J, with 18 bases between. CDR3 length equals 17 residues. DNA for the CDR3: TGTGCCAGCAGCGTAGGGGGCGACAGGTTTGAGTACACTGAAGCTTTCTTT. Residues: CASSVGGDRFEYTEAFF.